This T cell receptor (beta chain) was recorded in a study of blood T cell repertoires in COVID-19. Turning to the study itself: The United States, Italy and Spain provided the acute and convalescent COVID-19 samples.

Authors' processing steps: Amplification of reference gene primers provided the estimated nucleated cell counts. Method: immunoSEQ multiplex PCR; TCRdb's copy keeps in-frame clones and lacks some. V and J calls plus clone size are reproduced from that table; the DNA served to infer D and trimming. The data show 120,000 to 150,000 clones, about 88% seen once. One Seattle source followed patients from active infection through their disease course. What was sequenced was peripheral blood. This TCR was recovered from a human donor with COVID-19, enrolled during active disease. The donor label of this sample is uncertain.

The DNA of the CDR3 is TGTGCCAGCAGCGTAGGAAACGGAGAAACCTACGAGCAGTACTTC. This gives the protein CASSVGNGETYEQYF. The chain has TRBV9 and TRBJ2-7; D not resolved. The CDR3 runs 15 residues. Germline V gene lookup returns CDR1 SGDLS and CDR2 YYNGEE. The V end lost 0 bases, the J end lost 2 bases, and 12 bases lay between the germline ends.